This TCR beta chain was observed in a study of GPR56 and killer-like receptors on CD4 memory cells (dated by TCRdb to about 2019). Some background on the complete study: According to the study's proposal, human CD4+ memory T-cell differentiation and cytokine production potential are marked by the progressive acquisition of KLRB1, KLRG1, GPR56 and then KLRF1. The healthy blood donors were described in the study as age-matched to the liver disease patients, whose median age was approximately 69 years. What the authors observed across the whole study: The clones that dominated late populations 4 and 5 were also present in early populations 1 and 2, and the authors interpreted this finding as evidence for linear differentiation. TCR repertoire overlap was especially strong between late populations 4 and 5, and population 3 also partly overlapped. Clonal frequency started low in the marker-negative population and rose progressively along the proposed pathway, while TCRbeta diversity decreased accordingly. Rather than full repertoires, the diversity and similarity analyses used only the 100 most expanded clones in each population.

Prior to TCRbeta sequencing, five KLR/GPR56-defined CD4+ populations were enriched by fluorescence-activated cell sorting. To test a linear memory differentiation pathway, TCRbeta repertoires were sequenced from five CD4+ T-cell subsets defined by expression of KLRB1, KLRG1, GPR56 and KLRF1. TCR-sequenced cells came from peripheral blood of healthy control individuals, reported as five donors in the TCRbeta analysis figure. Heparinized peripheral blood was collected, and every sample was processed within one hour of retrieval. Blood was diluted 1:2 in PBS, and peripheral blood mononuclear cells were then isolated from the diluted blood at room temperature by Biocoll density gradient centrifugation. Before flow sorting, CD4+ T cells were enriched from freshly isolated PBMCs by magnetic sorting with anti-CD4 MicroBeads. A BD FACSAria II was used to sort CD4+ T cells enriched from PBMCs of healthy donors according to marker expression. For surface staining, the researchers used Miltenyi Biotec antibodies: anti-KLRB1 clone 191B8, anti-KLRF1 clone 4A4.D10 and anti-KLRG1 clone REA261.

TCRdb names Illumina HiSeq 2500 as the instrument used. For construction of sequencing libraries, the recombined TCRbeta locus was amplified according to a previously published PCR protocol. Under the source paper's analysis protocol: Reads whose average quality score was below 30 were removed, and the reads that remained were processed with IMSEQ. Vbeta gene, Jbeta gene and CDR3 amino acid sequence were used to define clonotypes. To quantify how much the repertoires of different populations overlapped, the Morisita-Horn index was computed on the top 100 expanded clones. Renyi diversity profiles calculated on the top 100 expanded clones were used to assess clonal diversity. TCRdb reanalyzed the reads, keeping one entry per CDR3 protein sequence and omitting DNA. Clone size and V and J calls follow TCRdb, not the original study. The sample's clone listing holds about 2,400 distinct CDR3 sequences. Approximately 3.7% of the sample rests with the top ten.

In regard to this clonotype: No antigen is known for it.

The sequenced sample consisted of memory CD4+ T cells from blood. The sequence was obtained from a human donor in good health.

The CDR3 in this case is CASSLGWAGRDTQYF. The chain is assembled from TRBV7-2 and TRBJ2-3; lacking DNA, the TRBD2 call made by TCRdb goes unchecked. CDR1 SGHTA and CDR2 FQGNSA were looked up in the germline V gene. Taken from cysteine to phenylalanine, the CDR3 has 15 residues. No DNA is given.